The rows below give T cell receptor beta chains drawn from one sample of a study of blood T cell repertoires in COVID-19. Produced via immunoSEQ multiplex PCR; TCRdb's table is partial and in-frame only. This sample has roughly 250,000 clones, with over 75% found just once. Source material: peripheral blood. The receptors shown here come from a human donor with COVID-19, enrolled during active disease. The donor label of this sample is uncertain. Each CDR3 is given with its conserved first and last residue. The order of the fields is V gene, J gene, CDR3 protein.

>TRBV5-1|TRBJ2-1
CASSGRVSSYNEQFF
>TRBV6-1|TRBJ1-1
CASSEFQEVTEAFF
>TRBV29-1|TRBJ2-3
CSVEDTGEPGGDTQYF
>TRBV10-3|TRBJ1-1
CAISEGSGGMNTEAFF
>TRBV7-9|TRBJ1-3
CASSLTGGLGDTIYF
>TRBV7-2|TRBJ1-1
CASSLLAQNTEAFF
>TRBV5-1|TRBJ2-1
CASWPAGDGFHNEQFF
>TRBV4-1|TRBJ1-5
CASSQGNRRGSNQPQHF
>TRBV28|TRBJ2-7
CASSLSLDGAGEQYF
>TRBV21-1|TRBJ2-4
CASSLVTGDATQGLAKNIQYF